This T cell receptor (beta chain) comes out of a study of T cell responses to AZD1222 COVID-19 vaccine (dated by TCRdb to the early 2020s). Regarding the research as a whole: AZD1222 recipients given second doses at about 4 weeks or at about 12 weeks were pooled, since spike-specific TCR depth and breadth were not found to differ between the two schedules. TCR sequencing covered some 240 trial participants: 200 to 220 given two doses of AZD1222 and about 26 given two doses of MenACWY control vaccine. Trial participants were enrolled into age subgroups of 18-55, 56-69 and 70-plus years, which contained around 150, 28 and 57 TCR-sequenced participants, respectively. Here is what the overall study found, with its caveats: In the small 56-69-year group, the increase in depth fell short of significance, most likely because of low power. Participants were mostly white British, with more females than males. The authors suggested clonal diversity may have been underestimated. Spike-specific TCR breadth and depth rose significantly after two AZD1222 doses compared with day 0 and with MenACWY recipients. The vaccine-associated CD4 TCRs covered the entire spike protein, and the dominant responses fell in regions 160-218 and 743-854. Reportedly, almost half of the unique spike-specific TCRs recognized epitopes lying outside the regions that are mutated in the B.1.351 and B.1.1.7 variants. Only 5 to 7 AZD1222 recipients were SARS-CoV-2 seropositive at baseline, limiting conclusions about previously exposed vaccinees. Because no day 14 peak-response samples were available, the repertoires could be characterized only after the peak T cell response.

The time point label on this specimen signifies: baseline before first vaccination. The vaccinee samples were drawn from two UK trials, COV001 and COV002, one of which was a single-blind randomized controlled phase 2/3 trial testing AZD1222 (ChAdOx1 nCoV-19) in healthy adults. Trial participant PBMC samples were collected at day 0 and day 28 after the second dose for TCRbeta chain sequencing. Reading from cysteine to phenylalanine, the CDR3 counts 13 amino acids. Only the CDR3 region is kept as DNA, spanning 39 bases read in frame from base 1. V lost 7 bases and J lost 3 bases; the stretch between them is 12 bases long. Per the germline V gene, SGHTS is the CDR1 and YDEGEE is the CDR2. The CDR3 regions of human TCRbeta chains were analyzed by immunosequencing. The paper's data handling went like this. TCRs in the repertoires were matched against a reference library of SARS-CoV-2-specific TCRs that had been generated with the MIRA antigen-specificity platform. Breadth was defined as the fraction of unique TCRs that were SARS-CoV-2-associated, and depth was defined as the fraction of total T cells that were SARS-CoV-2-associated. Using the MIRA data, every spike-specific TCR was mapped to the spike region that the TCR reacted to and assigned to either a CD4 or a CD8 class. Log10-transformed breadth and depth values were compared by one-way ANOVA with Sidak's multiple comparisons tests. TCRdb limited this immuneACCESS table to in-frame rearrangements with V and J called. A share of clones is missing; checked studies link under half to unresolved V genes, and the rest is unexplained. That table furnishes V, J and clone size, whereas the DNA furnished D and trimming. This sample holds some 85,000 clones; about 85% were observed only once. Of the sample, roughly a quarter falls within the top ten clones.

Of note for this clone: What antigen it recognizes has not been identified. Per-base quality was not reported, and no clone a single base away is much larger than it.

The material was peripheral blood, obtained on day 0 of AZD1222 vaccination. The rearranged segments are TRBV5-8 and TRBJ2-3, with TRBD2 perhaps the D gene, on 6 matching bases. The sequence was collected from an adult in good health. CDR3 region: CASQNRGTDTQYF. The DNA reads as follows: TGTGCCAGCCAAAATCGGGGGACAGATACGCAGTATTTT.